What follows are 8 T cell receptor beta chains derived from one specimen sequenced in a study of CD8 T cells in Susac syndrome. The RNA input was roughly 0.45 to 1 ug, and it was reverse transcribed with random hexamers. TCRdb called the immunoSEQ multiplex PCR reads again in MiXCR, with one record for every CDR3 protein. This sample has around 200,000 distinct CDR3 sequences, with 85% to 95% found just once. The sequenced material came from CD4+ T cells from PBMCs. These receptors were collected from a human donor with multiple sclerosis.

This chain joins TRBV20-1 and TRBJ2-7; D gene ambiguous. Germline V gene sequence: CDR1 DFQATT, CDR2 SNEGSKA (reference sequence). The CDR3 sequence is 14 residues long. In nucleotides, the CDR3 is TGCAGTGCTAGGGATCCCCAATCTCCCTACCAGCAGTACGTC. It yields the protein CSARDPQSPYQQYV.

V usage is TRBV2 and J usage is TRBJ2-7, with D possibly matching TRBD2 (6 bases). The length of the CDR3 is 14 residues. Deletions cut 7 bases from V and 0 bases from J, with 13 bases between. Germline CDR1 is SNHLY and CDR2 is FYNNEI. This CDR3 reads CASMRDSGSYEQYV. The DNA for the CDR3 is TGTGCCAGCATGAGGGACTCAGGCTCCTACGAGCAGTACGTC.

V gene TRBV5-8 combines with J gene TRBJ1-5, with TRBD1 identical over 7 bases. V lost 4 bases to trimming and J lost 4 bases; unmatched junction nucleotides: 11. CDR1 is SGHTS and CDR2 is YDEGEE in the germline V gene. The CDR3 runs to 16 residues. The CDR3 nucleotides read TGTGCCAGCAGCCGCACCGGGACAGTTTTGAATCAGCCCCAGCATTTT. Protein: CASSRTGTVLNQPQHF.

The V gene is TRBV3-1, the J gene TRBJ2-7; TRBD1 matches 7 bases. CDR1 is LGHDT, CDR2 YNNKEL, per germline (reference sequence). This CDR3 region has 13 residues. The trim removed 5 bases at V and 6 bases at J, leaving 7 bases unmatched. The DNA of the CDR3 is TGTGCCAGCAGCAGTCGACAGGGCTCCGAGCAGTACTTC. Translated: CASSSRQGSEQYF.

This chain connects TRBV12-3 or TRBV12-4 to TRBJ1-5; possible D gene TRBD1, 5 bases. V shed 8 bases and J shed 1 base, with 15 bases lying between them. This CDR3 region has 15 residues. CDR3 protein: CASRNQGGSNQPQHF. Here the CDR3 DNA reads TGTGCCAGCCGAAATCAGGGAGGGAGCAATCAGCCCCAGCATTTT.

This clonotype was observed once. The rearrangement joins TRBV12-3 or TRBV12-4 to TRBJ2-3, with 12 positions matching TRBD2. There are 15 residues in the CDR3. The junction had 3 bases not matched to a gene; V was cut back by 6 bases and J by 2 bases. This CDR3 reads CASRTSGSATDTQYF. The CDR3 coding sequence is TGTGCCAGCAGGACTAGCGGGAGCGCCACAGATACGCAGTATTTT.

As DNA, the CDR3 is TGCAGTGCTCCGATAGAGACAAGCTCCTACGAGCAGTACTTC. Translation gives CSAPIETSSYEQYF. V gene TRBV20-1 combines with J gene TRBJ2-7; D is undetermined. Germline CDR1 DFQATT, CDR2 SNEGSKA (reference sequence). The CDR3 loop spans 14 amino acids. With 5 bases removed from V and 0 bases from J, the gap between germline ends came to 14 bases.

This chain links TRBV6-2 or TRBV6-3 with TRBJ2-3; D ambiguous. The V gene's germline CDR1 is MNHEY and CDR2 SVGEGT. The CDR3 loop spans 12 amino acids. Trimming pared 6 bases from V and 6 bases from J, leaving 10 bases between. The DNA of the CDR3 is TGTGCCAGCAGGGCTTCCTCGGATACGCAGTATTTT. Its protein is CASRASSDTQYF.